This TCR beta chain derives from a study of T-cell memory formation after mild COVID-19. Study-level points and caveats: Chiefly within CM and EM were the contracting CD4+ clones; CD8+ ones were within EMRA.

In its sample, this clonotype was seen a few times. Its target is not known. The CDR3 runs to 16 residues. V dropped 5 bases and J dropped 4; count of bases not matched to a gene: 7. Germline values: CDR1 MNHEY, CDR2 SVGEGT. 5'RACE primed at constant segments yielded TCR alpha and TCR beta cDNA libraries bearing sample barcodes and UMIs. TCRdb re-analysed the 5' RACE reads in MiXCR, keeping a single row per CDR3 protein. The repertoire has under 300,000 distinct CDR3 sequences, roughly 18% of them found once; the top ten carry under 30%. The clonotype originates from a man in his late teens or twenties who had mild COVID-19 (a few samples of this study predate the infection). Cell type and time point are not known. The chain joins TRBV6-2 or TRBV6-3 to TRBJ2-2; TRBD1 agrees at 10 bases. The sequenced material came from PBMCs or a T cell subset sorted from them (not recorded which). The CDR3 DNA reads TGTGCCAGCAGTGCGAGGGGACAGGGGCTCACCGGGGAGCTGTTTTTT. This sequence encodes CASSARGQGLTGELFF.